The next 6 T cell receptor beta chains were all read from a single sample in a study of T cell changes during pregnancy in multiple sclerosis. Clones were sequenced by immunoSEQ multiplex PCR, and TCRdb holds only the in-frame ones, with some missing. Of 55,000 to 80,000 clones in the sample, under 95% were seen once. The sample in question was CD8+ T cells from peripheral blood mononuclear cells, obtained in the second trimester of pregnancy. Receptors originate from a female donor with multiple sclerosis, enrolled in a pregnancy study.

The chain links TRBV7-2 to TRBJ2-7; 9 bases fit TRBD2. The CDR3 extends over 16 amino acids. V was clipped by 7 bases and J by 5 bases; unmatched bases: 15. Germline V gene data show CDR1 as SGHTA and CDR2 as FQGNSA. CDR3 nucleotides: TGTGCCAGCATCCCCCTGACTAGCGGCTTAGCGGACGAGCAGTACTTC. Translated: CASIPLTSGLADEQYF.

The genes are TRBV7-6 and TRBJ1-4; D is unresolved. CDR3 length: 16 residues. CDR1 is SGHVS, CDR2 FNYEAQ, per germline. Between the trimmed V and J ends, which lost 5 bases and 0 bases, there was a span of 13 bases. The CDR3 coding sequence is TGTGCCAGCAGCCCCCTTTATAAAACAACTAATGAAAAACTGTTTTTT. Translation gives CASSPLYKTTNEKLFF. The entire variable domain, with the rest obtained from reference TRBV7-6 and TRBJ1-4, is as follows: GAGVSQSPRYKVTKRGQDVALRCDPISGHVSLYWYRQALGQGPEFLTYFNYEAQQDKSGLPNDRFSAERPEGSISTLTIQRTEQRDSAMYRCASSPLYKTTNEKLFFGSGTQLSVL.

In DNA, the CDR3 is TGTGCCAGCTCAACCGGGACAGGTCTGAATCAGCCCCAGCATTTT. This sequence encodes CASSTGTGLNQPQHF. The chain uses TRBV18 and TRBJ1-5; 8 bases are a match to TRBD1. CDR1 is KGHSH, CDR2 LQKENI, per germline. CDR3 length: 15 amino acids. The junction had 7 bases not matched to a gene; V was cut back by 5 bases and J by 4 bases. The full variable domain, its missing parts supplied by reference TRBV18 and TRBJ1-5, is NAGVMQNPRHLVRRRGQEARLRCSPMKGHSHVYWYRQLPEEGLKFMVYLQKENIIDESGMPKERFSAEFPKEGPSILRIQQVVRGDSAAYFCASSTGTGLNQPQHFGDGTRLSIL.

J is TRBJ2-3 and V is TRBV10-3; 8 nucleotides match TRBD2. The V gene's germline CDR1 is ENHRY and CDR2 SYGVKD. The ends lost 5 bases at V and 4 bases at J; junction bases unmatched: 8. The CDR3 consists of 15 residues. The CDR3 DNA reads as TGTGCCATCAGTAACCCTCGGGAGGGAGCAGATACGCAGTATTTT. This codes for CAISNPREGADTQYF.

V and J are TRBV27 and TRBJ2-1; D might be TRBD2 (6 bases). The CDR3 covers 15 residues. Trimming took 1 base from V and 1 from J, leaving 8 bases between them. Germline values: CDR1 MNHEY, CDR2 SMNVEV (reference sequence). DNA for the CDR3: TGTGCCAGCAGTTTATGGGGGGAGTCCTACAATGAGCAGTTCTTC. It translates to CASSLWGESYNEQFF.

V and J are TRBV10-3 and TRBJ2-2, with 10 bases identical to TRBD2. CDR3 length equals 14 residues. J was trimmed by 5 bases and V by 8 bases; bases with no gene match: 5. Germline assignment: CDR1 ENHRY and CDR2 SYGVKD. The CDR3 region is CAIPQREGTGELFF. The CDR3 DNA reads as TGTGCCATCCCCCAGCGGGAGGGGACCGGGGAGCTGTTTTTT.